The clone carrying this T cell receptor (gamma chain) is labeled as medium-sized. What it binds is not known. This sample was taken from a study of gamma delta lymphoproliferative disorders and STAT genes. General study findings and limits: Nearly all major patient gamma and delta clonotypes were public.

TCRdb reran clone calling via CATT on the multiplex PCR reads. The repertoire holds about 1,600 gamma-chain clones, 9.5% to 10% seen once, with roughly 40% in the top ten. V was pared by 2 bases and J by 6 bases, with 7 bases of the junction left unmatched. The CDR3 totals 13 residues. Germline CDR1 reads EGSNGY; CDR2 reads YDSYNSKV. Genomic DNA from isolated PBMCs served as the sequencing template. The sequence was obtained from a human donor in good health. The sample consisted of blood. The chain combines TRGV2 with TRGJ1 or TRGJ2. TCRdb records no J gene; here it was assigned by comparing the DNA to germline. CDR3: CATWDAPGYKKLF. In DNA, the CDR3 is TGTGCCACCTGGGACGCACCGGGTTATAAGAAACTCTTT.